These 4 T cell receptor beta chains originate from one sample sequenced in a study of neurological immune-mediated disorders. TCRdb reanalysed the 5' RACE reads using MiXCR and keeps one entry per CDR3 protein. Counted here are approximately 30,000 distinct CDR3 sequences, under 30% occurring once; the ten biggest clones make up around 27%. Sequenced input: CD4+ T cells from blood. The receptor set was obtained from a man aged 45-65 years with HTLV-1-associated myelopathy (HAM/TSP).

The table lists this clonotype with many counts. The chain employs TRBV18 and TRBJ2-1; no reliable D call. Germline V gives CDR1 KGHSH, CDR2 LQKENI. The CDR3 has 14 amino acids. V was trimmed by 5 bases and J by 5 bases, leaving 13 bases between them. The CDR3 DNA reads as TGTGCCAGCTCAACCCGGTTAAGTGACAATGAGCAGTTCTTC. Protein product: CASSTRLSDNEQFF.

This clonotype showed up just a few times. The rearrangement links TRBV25-1 to TRBJ2-1; a possible D gene is TRBD2 (5 bases). Germline V gene sequence: CDR1 MGHDK, CDR2 SYGVNS. This CDR3 has 15 residues. V lost 2 bases and J 4 bases, leaving 12 bases between the germline ends. The CDR3 spells CASSEPASRYNEQFF. Here the CDR3 DNA reads TGTGCCAGCAGTGAACCGGCTAGCAGATACAATGAGCAGTTCTTC.

This clonotype has ten or more counts. For the CDR3, the DNA is TGCAGTGCTTCGCAGTCAGGGGGCGAGTTAGGGTACAATGAGCAGTTCTTC. Its translation: CSASQSGGELGYNEQFF. This chain connects TRBV20-1 to TRBJ2-1; 8 nucleotides agree with TRBD1. The CDR3 runs to 17 residues. The trim removed 5 bases at V and 4 bases at J, leaving 16 bases unmatched. Per the germline V gene, CDR1 is DFQATT and CDR2 is SNEGSKA (reference sequence).

This clonotype was seen only a few times. This chain links TRBV25-1 with TRBJ1-4; D uncertain. CDR3 length: 14 residues. Between the trimmed V and J ends, which lost 4 bases and 3 bases, there was a span of 9 bases. Per the germline V gene, CDR1 is MGHDK and CDR2 is SYGVNS. CDR3 region: CASSAFGSNEKLFF. In nucleotides, the CDR3 is TGTGCCAGCAGTGCCTTCGGGTCTAATGAAAAACTGTTTTTT.